Here is one T cell receptor (beta chain) with its context. This record comes from a study of control samples from healthy donors and cancer patients. Profiled with immunoSEQ multiplex PCR; TCRdb holds only in-frame clones, not every one. The sample comprises around 30,000 clones, 70% to 90% of which are singletons, and less than 2% rests with the top ten. Germline CDR1 reads SGHTA; CDR2 reads FQGNSA. The CDR3 extends over 17 amino acids. V lost 1 base, J lost 8 bases, and 12 bases stayed unmatched. V gene TRBV7-2 combines with J gene TRBJ2-3; 10 bases line up with TRBD2. This TCR was sampled from a woman in her forties with lung cancer. The sequencing sample was made of PBMCs. CDR3: CASSLVRPSGGAGTQYF. CDR3 sequence (DNA): TGTGCCAGCAGCTTAGTGAGGCCCAGCGGGGGGGCGGGTACGCAGTATTTT.